The 32 T cell receptor beta chains below come from one sample, sequenced in a study of cytomegalovirus exposure and HLA in healthy donors (dated by TCRdb to the late 2010s). Libraries were made using the immunoSEQ multiplex PCR assay. For the multiplex PCR, a mixture combining 60 forward primers for TCR Vbeta segments and 13 reverse primers for TCR Jbeta segments was used. TCRdb took over this immuneACCESS table, retaining in-frame rearrangements with V and J assigned. Such tables are incomplete; in checked studies, under half of the missing clones stem from an unresolved V gene, and the remainder is unexplained. The sample yields roughly 150,000 clones; approximately 79% were counted once. Clones ranked in the top ten supply 5% to 8.5% of the sample. Sequenced input: PBMCs. Every receptor here comes from a man aged 40-49 years in good health and CMV-seropositive.

The chain joins TRBV7-9 to TRBJ1-1, with 7 positions matching TRBD1. CDR3 length: 14 amino acids. J was trimmed by 7 bases and V by 6 bases; bases with no gene match: 11. The germline CDR1 and CDR2 sequences are SEHNR and FQNEAQ (reference sequence). CDR3 region: CASSYHRDSGEAFF. The CDR3, as DNA: TGTGCCAGCAGTTACCACCGGGACAGCGGTGAAGCTTTCTTT.

The chain carries TRBV23-1 and TRBJ2-7, with TRBD1 matching over 9 bases. TRBV23-1 is annotated as an ORF whose role is uncertain. This CDR3 contains 14 residues. V lost 0 bases, J lost 3 bases, and 0 bases stayed unmatched. CDR3 in DNA: TGCGCCAGCAGTCAATCGACAGGGGGCTACGAGCAGTACTTC. Encoded protein: CASSQSTGGYEQYF.

This clone was counted a few times. The chain is built from TRBV7-9 and TRBJ2-5; 7 bases are shared with TRBD1. Germline trimming cut 5 bases from V and 3 bases from J; bases unmatched to any gene: 6. CDR1 and CDR2 (germline): SEHNR, FQNEAQ (reference sequence). The CDR3 runs 14 residues. As DNA, the CDR3 is TGTGCCAGCAGCCCCTCCACAGGGGAAGAGACCCAGTACTTC. It encodes CASSPSTGEETQYF. Filled out from reference TRBV7-9 and TRBJ2-5, the complete variable domain reads DTGVSQNPRHKITKRGQNVTFRCDPISEHNRLYWYRQTLGQGPEFLTYFQNEAQLEKSRLLSDRFSAERPKGSFSTLEIQRTEQGDSAMYLCASSPSTGEETQYFGPGTRLLVL.

V gene TRBV5-1 combines with J gene TRBJ1-4, with 8 bases fitting TRBD1. This CDR3 is 15 amino acids long. Trimming at V came to 4 bases and at J to 4 bases, leaving 6 bases not matched to a gene. Germline V gene sequence: CDR1 SGHRS, CDR2 YFSETQ. The DNA of the CDR3 is TGCGCCAGCAGCGAGATGACAGGGGATAATGAAAAACTGTTTTTT. Amino acids: CASSEMTGDNEKLFF.

This clone occurred once. The chain links TRBV18 to TRBJ1-2, with a possible D match to TRBD1 (6 bases). This CDR3 contains 14 residues. V was clipped by 1 base and J by 1 base, with 7 bases between them. The V gene's germline CDR1 is KGHSH and CDR2 LQKENI. Here the CDR3 DNA reads TGTGCCAGCTCACCACGGGACAATAACTATGGCTACACCTTC. This translates into CASSPRDNNYGYTF.

The chain couples TRBV5-4 to TRBJ2-4, with a tentative D call TRBD2 (6 bases). The germline V and J ends were trimmed by 4 bases and 5 bases, with 16 bases remaining between them. The CDR3 is made up of 15 amino acids. Looked up from germline, CDR1 is SGHNT and CDR2 is YYREEE (reference sequence). In DNA, the CDR3 is TGTGCCAGCAGCCCGGGACCCCGCGGGGAAAACATTCAGTACTTC. Its translation: CASSPGPRGENIQYF.

The chain has TRBV11-2 and TRBJ2-5; 11 nucleotides align to TRBD2. CDR1 and CDR2 (germline): SGHAT, FQNNGV. The CDR3 length is 15 residues. V was clipped by 3 bases and J by 5 bases; unmatched bases: 5. The CDR3 bases are TGTGCCAGCAGCTTCTCTAGCGGGAGGAGGGAGACCCAGTACTTC. Its translation: CASSFSSGRRETQYF.

This chain uses TRBV11-2 with TRBJ2-5; 7 bases fit TRBD1. The CDR3 sequence is 17 residues long. Unmatched junction bases numbered 15, after V lost 3 bases and J lost 5 bases. Germline CDR1 SGHAT, CDR2 FQNNGV. The CDR3 sequence is CASSFVNTGVVLETQYF. CDR3 nucleotides: TGTGCCAGCAGCTTTGTTAACACAGGGGTGGTTCTGGAGACCCAGTACTTC.

This sequence joins TRBV2 and TRBJ2-1; 11 nucleotides align to TRBD2. V shed 7 bases, J shed 0 bases, and the junction held 14 bases outside the gene matches. Germline CDR1 SNHLY, CDR2 FYNNEI. The CDR3 spans 19 residues. The DNA of the CDR3 is TGTGCCAGCACACCCGGGACTAGCGGACTGGGAGGCTCCTACAATGAGCAGTTCTTC. This codes for CASTPGTSGLGGSYNEQFF. The complete variable domain, with remaining parts taken from reference TRBV2 and TRBJ2-1, reads EPEVTQTPSHQVTQMGQEVILRCVPISNHLYFYWYRQILGQKVEFLVSFYNNEISEKSEIFDDQFSVERPDGSNFTLKIRSTKLEDSAMYFCASTPGTSGLGGSYNEQFFGPGTRLTVL.

V gene TRBV6-5 combines with J gene TRBJ1-5; D call uncertain. Trimming removed 7 bases at V and 2 bases at J, with 12 bases between. Germline assignment: CDR1 MNHEY and CDR2 SVGAGI. This CDR3 comprises 14 residues. The CDR3 bases are TGTGCCAGCACCCCGCTGCGGGGCAATCAGCCCCAGCATTTT. Translation: CASTPLRGNQPQHF.

The V call is TRBV9, the J call TRBJ1-2; 10 bases are shared with TRBD1. Germline CDR1 is SGDLS and CDR2 is YYNGEE. CDR3 size: 16 residues. The J segment lost 4 bases and the V segment lost 4 bases, leaving 10 bases of the junction unmatched. CDR3 protein: CASSSLGQGVIYGYTF. The CDR3, as DNA: TGTGCCAGCAGCTCTCTTGGACAGGGGGTCATCTATGGCTACACCTTC.

The chain combines TRBV11-2 with TRBJ2-2; tentatively, D is TRBD1 (5 bases). CDR1 SGHAT and CDR2 FQNNGV come from the germline V gene. The V end was cut by 1 base, the J end by 1 base, with 7 bases between. CDR3 size: 15 residues. CDR3 residues: CASSLGQWNTGELFF. The CDR3 bases are TGTGCCAGCAGCTTAGGACAGTGGAACACCGGGGAGCTGTTTTTT.

V and J are TRBV28 and TRBJ2-7, with D possibly being TRBD1 (5 bases). From germline, CDR1 is MDHEN and CDR2 SYDVKM. V lost 3 bases, J lost 2 bases, and 11 bases lay in between. This CDR3 region has 14 residues. Here the CDR3 reads CASSFSDTTYEQYF. CDR3 in DNA: TGTGCCAGCAGTTTTTCGGACACAACCTACGAGCAGTACTTC.

The chain employs TRBV5-1 and TRBJ1-1; 7 bases fit TRBD1. The CDR3 is 15 residues long. Germline assignment: CDR1 SGHRS and CDR2 YFSETQ. Trimming took 1 base from V and 5 from J; bases not matched to a gene: 8. CDR3 DNA sequence: TGCGCCAGCAGCTTGTTCGCCAGGGGGGAAACTGAAGCTTTCTTT. Its protein is CASSLFARGETEAFF.

The CDR3 coding sequence is TGTGCCAGCAGGGTCGGGGATCTGCATGGCTACACCTTC. This sequence encodes CASRVGDLHGYTF. The V call is TRBV28, the J call TRBJ1-2, with D hard to call. The V end lost 6 bases, the J end lost 6 bases, and 14 bases lay between the germline ends. This CDR3 has 13 amino acids. Germline CDR1 and CDR2: MDHEN and SYDVKM.

The chain links TRBV14 to TRBJ2-7; 7 bases fit TRBD2. V was clipped by 0 bases and J by 3 bases; unmatched bases: 2. This CDR3 region has 14 residues. From germline, CDR1 is SGHDN and CDR2 FVKESK. This CDR3 is CASSQDGTIYEQYF. CDR3 nucleotides: TGTGCCAGCAGCCAAGACGGGACTATCTACGAGCAGTACTTC.

The CDR3 reads CATMDGQGSYEQYF. Written as DNA, the CDR3 is TGTGCCACTATGGACGGACAGGGGTCCTACGAGCAGTACTTC. V usage is TRBV10-3 and J usage is TRBJ2-7; 9 bases line up with TRBD1. This CDR3 has 14 residues. The trim removed 10 bases at V and 1 base at J, leaving 8 bases unmatched. CDR1 and CDR2 from the germline V gene are ENHRY and SYGVKD.

The CDR3 DNA sequence: TGTGCCAGCAGTTTATTCAGGGGGAACACTGAAGCTTTCTTT. It encodes CASSLFRGNTEAFF. The V and J genes are TRBV28 and TRBJ1-1; perhaps TRBD1 as D (6 bases). Germline CDR1 reads MDHEN; CDR2 reads SYDVKM. This CDR3 is built from 14 residues. The ends were cut back, 1 base at V and 1 base at J, with 7 bases in the middle. Together with reference TRBV28 and TRBJ1-1, the CDR3 gives the full variable domain: DVKVTQSSRYLVKRTGEKVFLECVQDMDHENMFWYRQDPGLGLRLIYFSYDVKMKEKGDIPEGYSVSREKKERFSLILESASTNQTSMYLCASSLFRGNTEAFFGQGTRLTVV.

The V and J genes are TRBV28 and TRBJ1-5, with 10 bases identical to TRBD1. The germline V gene encodes CDR1 MDHEN and CDR2 SYDVKM. The CDR3 is 15 amino acids. Losses at the gene ends were 10 bases for V and 2 bases for J; bases not matched to a gene: 8. CDR3 sequence: CATKRQGAGNQPQHF. The CDR3 DNA reads TGTGCCACCAAAAGACAGGGGGCGGGCAATCAGCCCCAGCATTTT.

The J gene is TRBJ1-4, the V gene TRBV6-1, with 8 bases fitting TRBD1. CDR3 size: 14 residues. V shed 3 bases, J shed 6 bases, and the junction held 3 bases outside the gene matches. CDR1 is MNHNS and CDR2 is SASEGT in the germline V gene. CDR3 coding DNA: TGTGCCAGCAGTGAGGACAGGGTTTATGAAAAACTGTTTTTT. As protein: CASSEDRVYEKLFF.

The J gene is TRBJ2-5, the V gene TRBV5-1, with 7 positions matching TRBD1. The junction had 10 bases not matched to a gene; V was cut back by 4 bases and J by 7 bases. CDR3 size: 14 residues. Germline lookup yields CDR1 SGHRS and CDR2 YFSETQ. The CDR3, as DNA: TGCGCCAGCAGCCAACAGGGGCAGAGTGCGACCCAGTACTTC. Translation gives CASSQQGQSATQYF.

The rearrangement joins TRBV11-2 to TRBJ2-1, with a possible D match to TRBD2 (6 bases). The V end lost 5 bases, the J end lost 3 bases, and 14 bases lay between the germline ends. There are 15 residues in the CDR3. In germline, CDR1 is SGHAT, CDR2 FQNNGV. CDR3 sequence (DNA): TGTGCCAGCAGCCCCGGACTATCCTTCTACAATGAGCAGTTCTTC. It codes for CASSPGLSFYNEQFF.

The J gene is TRBJ2-7, the V gene TRBV7-2; 8 bases fit TRBD2. V shed 7 bases, J shed 4 bases, and the junction held 12 bases outside the gene matches. The CDR3 runs 15 residues. Germline V gene data show CDR1 as SGHTA and CDR2 as FQGNSA. The CDR3 protein is CASTLSGLGLYEQYF. DNA of the CDR3: TGTGCCAGCACCCTGTCGGGACTAGGACTATACGAGCAGTACTTC. The whole variable domain, remainder taken from reference TRBV7-2 and TRBJ2-7, is GAGVSQSPSNKVTEKGKDVELRCDPISGHTALYWYRQSLGQGLEFLIYFQGNSAPDKSGLPSDRFSAERTGGSVSTLTIQRTQQEDSAVYLCASTLSGLGLYEQYFGPGTRLTVT.

The chain links TRBV15 to TRBJ1-1; weak D call: TRBD1 (5 bases). Germline V gene sequence: CDR1 LNHNV, CDR2 YYDKDF (reference sequence). The V end lost 0 bases, the J end lost 5 bases, and 13 bases lay between the germline ends. The CDR3 has 15 amino acids. The CDR3 bases are TGTGCCACCAGCAGAGATTCAGGGCCGGATACTGAAGCTTTCTTT. Its protein is CATSRDSGPDTEAFF.

The chain carries TRBV2 and TRBJ2-7; 7 bases map to TRBD1. This CDR3 comprises 15 residues. Trimming removed 4 bases from V and 0 bases from J; junction bases left unmatched: 6. Looked up from germline, CDR1 is SNHLY and CDR2 is FYNNEI. CDR3 protein: CASSVPTGSSYEQYF. CDR3 coding DNA: TGTGCCAGCAGTGTTCCGACAGGGAGCTCCTACGAGCAGTACTTC.

V is TRBV7-6 and J is TRBJ2-3; 7 nucleotides line up with TRBD2. V trimming: 2 bases; J trimming: 3 bases; junction bases outside the gene matches: 5. Germline CDR1 SGHVS, CDR2 FNYEAQ. The CDR3 length is 15 residues. Here the CDR3 reads CASSLLAGETDTQYF. The CDR3 DNA follows: TGTGCCAGCAGCTTATTGGCGGGAGAGACAGATACGCAGTATTTT.

In this sample, this clone turned up once. The chain joins TRBV6-6 to TRBJ1-2, with 7 nucleotides matching TRBD1. Germline V gives CDR1 MNHNY, CDR2 SVGAGI (reference sequence). After removal of 7 bases from V and 6 bases from J, the junction contained 17 bases not matched to a gene. The CDR3 loop spans 16 amino acids. The CDR3 bases are TGTGCCAGCACCGAGCGACAGGGCAGGGGGAAGGATGGCTACACCTTC. Translated, it gives CASTERQGRGKDGYTF.

The chain joins TRBV5-1 to TRBJ1-6, with D perhaps TRBD1 (6 bases). The V gene lost 5 bases and the J gene lost 6 bases, with 12 bases spanning the gap. The V gene's germline CDR1 is SGHRS and CDR2 YFSETQ. The length of the CDR3 is 14 residues. The CDR3: CASSPTDSNSPLHF. CDR3 DNA sequence: TGCGCCAGCAGTCCGACGGACAGTAATTCACCCCTCCACTTT.

The chain recombines TRBV30 with TRBJ2-7; D is ambiguous. Trimming stripped 0 bases from V and 7 bases from J, with 10 bases between. The germline gives CDR1 GTSNPN, CDR2 SVGIG (reference sequence). The CDR3 extends over 12 amino acids. CDR3 nucleotides: TGTGCCTGGAGTGTACAGACCCCGGAGCAGTACTTC. Protein sequence: CAWSVQTPEQYF.

This chain links TRBV2 with TRBJ2-3, with 10 nucleotides matching TRBD2. This CDR3 contains 15 residues. Germline CDR1 SNHLY, CDR2 FYNNEI. V shed 6 bases and J 2 bases; nucleotides not matched to a gene: 5. The CDR3 sequence: CASSVTSGPTDTQYF. For the CDR3, the DNA is TGTGCCAGCAGCGTGACTAGCGGGCCCACAGATACGCAGTATTTT.

This clone was observed a few times. V gene TRBV14 combines with J gene TRBJ2-7; 10 bases match TRBD2. This CDR3 contains 13 residues. After removal of 4 bases from V and 4 bases from J, the junction contained 1 base not matched to a gene. The germline V gene has CDR1 SGHDN and CDR2 FVKESK. The CDR3 coding sequence is TGTGCCAGCAGCCCGGGACTAGCGTACGAGCAGTACTTC. Its translation is CASSPGLAYEQYF.

The chain recombines TRBV29-1 with TRBJ2-7; TRBD1 matches 9 bases. CDR1 is SQVTM, CDR2 ANQGSEA, per germline. Unmatched junction bases numbered 4, after V lost 7 bases and J lost 3 bases. The CDR3 has 12 amino acids. As DNA, the CDR3 is TGCAGCGGCGGACAGGGGAACTACGAGCAGTACTTC. It yields the protein CSGGQGNYEQYF.